This T cell receptor (beta chain) was identified during a study of blood T cell repertoires in COVID-19. For the study at large: Collection of acute and convalescent COVID-19 samples took place in the United States, Italy and Spain. Sample material is recorded as cDNA or gDNA derived from T cells, B-cell-depleted T cells, or PBMCs.

Assay: immunoSEQ multiplex PCR; the TCRdb copy retains only in-frame clones and omits some. The sample carries roughly 87,000 clones, around 90% recorded once. V trimming: 6 bases; J trimming: 5 bases; junction bases outside the gene matches: 7. CDR1 MNHEY and CDR2 SVGAGI come from the germline V gene. The CDR3 consists of 15 residues. V is TRBV6-5 and J is TRBJ1-2, with 12 bases fitting TRBD1. This clonotype was sampled from a man aged 40-49 years with acute or convalescent COVID-19. Sequencing was carried out using peripheral blood. The CDR3 reads CASRRDRGPGYGYTF. CDR3 DNA: TGTGCCAGCAGAAGGGACAGGGGGCCAGGATATGGCTACACCTTC.